This record covers a single TCR beta chain. The data belong to a study of blood T cell repertoires in COVID-19. Assay used: immunoSEQ multiplex PCR; TCRdb lists only in-frame clones, some missing. The sample consists of 180,000 or so clones, roughly 90% of them appearing once. The CDR3 loop spans 16 amino acids. Germline CDR1 reads GTSNPN; CDR2 reads SVGIG (reference sequence). The V segment lost 2 bases and the J segment 2 bases; nucleotides outside the gene matches: 9. This sequence was found in a woman aged 55-75 years with COVID-19, enrolled during active disease. This sequence joins TRBV30 and TRBJ2-3, with 8 nucleotides matching TRBD2. The sequenced sample was peripheral blood. The CDR3 loop reads CAWSNILAANTDTQYF. As DNA, the CDR3 is TGTGCCTGGAGTAACATACTAGCGGCAAACACAGATACGCAGTATTTT.